This T cell receptor beta chain was captured in a study of T cells in Graves' hyperthyroidism and ophthalmopathy. The TCR beta CDR3 regions underwent amplification using RNA transcripts as the source. TCR CDR3 regions were first amplified by RT-PCR with HTBI primers. Via MiXCR, TCRdb re-called the multiplex PCR reads, giving one row per CDR3 protein. The sample lists approximately 400,000 distinct CDR3 sequences, approximately 13% occurring once. This clonotype was recorded at least ten times. Aged 18 to 65, the patients had hyperthyroidism that was newly diagnosed and had lasted under 2 months. Trimming stripped 8 bases from V and 6 bases from J, with 14 bases between. The CDR3 runs 12 residues. CDR1 is MNHNS, CDR2 SASEGT, per germline.

The sample comprised blood. The chain recombines TRBV6-1 with TRBJ2-7; D might be TRBD1 (5 bases). The clonotype was recovered from a woman in her sixties with Graves' hyperthyroidism. CDR3 in DNA: TGTGCCAGCGACAGCTACCCTTCCGAGCAGTACTTC. Protein: CASDSYPSEQYF.